The T cell receptor beta chain described here comes from a study of control samples from healthy donors and cancer patients. Germline loops: CDR1 LNHDA, CDR2 SQIVND (reference sequence). V shed 8 bases and J shed 0 bases, with 11 bases lying between them. The length of the CDR3 is 15 residues. Sequenced by immunoSEQ multiplex PCR; TCRdb stores in-frame clones only, minus some. The sample has over 120,000 clones; 90% to 95% are singletons. This receptor was taken from a man aged 60 to 75 with colorectal cancer. The J gene is TRBJ2-6, the V gene TRBV19, with D unresolved. The sample consisted of PBMCs. In nucleotides, the CDR3 is TGTGCCAGTTTGCCGGGTTACTCTGGGGCCAACGTCCTGACTTTC. This sequence encodes CASLPGYSGANVLTF.